This entry describes one T cell receptor (beta chain). The entry originates in a study of OX40 agonist ivuxolimab in advanced cancers. Measured with immunoSEQ multiplex PCR; TCRdb has only the in-frame clones, and not every one. The sample lists 55,000 to 75,000 clones; 85% were seen once. Trimming took 0 bases from V and 9 from J, leaving 17 bases between them. This CDR3 spans 15 amino acids. From germline, CDR1 is MNHEY and CDR2 SMNVEV (reference sequence). The material sequenced was CD4+ or CD8+ T cells sorted from blood, taken in a trial of the OX40 agonist ivuxolimab. This receptor was identified in an adult with an advanced solid tumor such as melanoma, head and neck, liver or kidney cancer. V gene TRBV27 combines with J gene TRBJ2-5, with D possibly TRBD1 on 6 matching bases. The CDR3 nucleotides read TGTGCCAGCAGTTTATCGAGGGGGACCCAAGGGTCCCAGTACTTC. Translating gives CASSLSRGTQGSQYF.